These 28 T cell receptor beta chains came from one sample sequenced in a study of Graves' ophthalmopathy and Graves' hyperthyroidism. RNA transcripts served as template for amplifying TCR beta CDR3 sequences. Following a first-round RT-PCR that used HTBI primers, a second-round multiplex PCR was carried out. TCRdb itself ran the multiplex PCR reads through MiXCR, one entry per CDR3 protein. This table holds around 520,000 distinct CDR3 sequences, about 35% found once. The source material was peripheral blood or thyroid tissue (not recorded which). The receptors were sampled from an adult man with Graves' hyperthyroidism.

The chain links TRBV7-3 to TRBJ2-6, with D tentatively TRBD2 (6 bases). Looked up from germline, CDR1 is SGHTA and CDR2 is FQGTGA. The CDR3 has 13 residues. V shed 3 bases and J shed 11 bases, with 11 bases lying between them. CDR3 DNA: TGTGCCAGCAGCTTCGGCGGGGTAGACGTCCTGACTTTC. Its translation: CASSFGGVDVLTF.

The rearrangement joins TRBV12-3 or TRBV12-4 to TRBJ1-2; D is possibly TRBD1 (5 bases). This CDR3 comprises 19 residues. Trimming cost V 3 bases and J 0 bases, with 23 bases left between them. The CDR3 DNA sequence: TGTGCCAGCAGTTTCAGGGCAAGGGCTAAATACCTAGCTAACTATGGCTACACCTTC. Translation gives CASSFRARAKYLANYGYTF.

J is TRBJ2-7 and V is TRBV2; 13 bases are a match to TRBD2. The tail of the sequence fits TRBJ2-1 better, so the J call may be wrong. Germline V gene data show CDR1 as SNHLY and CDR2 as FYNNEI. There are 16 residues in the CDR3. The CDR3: CASSDTSGRAWDEQFF. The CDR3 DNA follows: TGTGCCAGCAGTGACACTAGCGGGAGGGCGTGGGATGAGCAGTTCTTC.

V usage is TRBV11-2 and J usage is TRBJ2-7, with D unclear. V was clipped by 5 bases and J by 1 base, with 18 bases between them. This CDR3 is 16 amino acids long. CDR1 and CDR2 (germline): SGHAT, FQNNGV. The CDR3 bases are TGTGCCAGCAGCCAAGCTCTTCAGGCCCCTTCCTACGAGCAGTACTTC. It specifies CASSQALQAPSYEQYF.

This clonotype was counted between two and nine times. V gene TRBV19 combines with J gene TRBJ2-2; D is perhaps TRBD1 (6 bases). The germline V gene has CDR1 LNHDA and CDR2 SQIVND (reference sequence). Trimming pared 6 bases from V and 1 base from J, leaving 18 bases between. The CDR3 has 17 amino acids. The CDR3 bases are TGTGCCAGTAGCCGCCGCCCGGGACAAAAGAACACCGGGGAGCTGTTTTTT. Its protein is CASSRRPGQKNTGELFF.

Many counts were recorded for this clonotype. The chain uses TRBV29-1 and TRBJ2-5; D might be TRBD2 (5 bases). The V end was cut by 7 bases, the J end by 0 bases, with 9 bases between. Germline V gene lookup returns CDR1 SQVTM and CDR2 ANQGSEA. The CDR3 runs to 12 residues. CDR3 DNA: TGCAGCGCTGCGGACTACCAAGAGACCCAGTACTTC. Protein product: CSAADYQETQYF. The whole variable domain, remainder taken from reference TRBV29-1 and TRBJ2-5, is SAVISQKPSRDICQRGTSLTIQCQVDSQVTMMFWYRQQPGQSLTLIATANQGSEATYESGFVIDKFPISRPNLTFSTLTVSNMSPEDSSIYLCSAADYQETQYFGPGTRLLVL.

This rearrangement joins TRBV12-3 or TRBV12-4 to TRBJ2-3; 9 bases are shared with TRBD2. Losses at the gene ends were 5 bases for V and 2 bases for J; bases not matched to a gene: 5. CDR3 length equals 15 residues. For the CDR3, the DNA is TGTGCCAGCAGTCGGCGGGGGGGTGTCACAGATACGCAGTATTTT. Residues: CASSRRGGVTDTQYF.

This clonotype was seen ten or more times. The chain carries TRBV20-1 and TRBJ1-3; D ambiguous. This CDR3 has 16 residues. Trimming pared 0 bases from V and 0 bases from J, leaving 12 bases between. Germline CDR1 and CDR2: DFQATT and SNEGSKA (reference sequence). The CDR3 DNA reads TGCAGTGCTAGAGATCTGGAAGGTGGCTCTGGAAACACCATATATTTT. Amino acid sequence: CSARDLEGGSGNTIYF.

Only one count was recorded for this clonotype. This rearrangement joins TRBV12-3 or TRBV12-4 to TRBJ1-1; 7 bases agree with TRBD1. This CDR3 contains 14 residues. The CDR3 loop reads CASGFRGPKTEAFF. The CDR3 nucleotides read TGTGCTAGTGGTTTTAGGGGGCCTAAGACTGAAGCTTTCTTT.

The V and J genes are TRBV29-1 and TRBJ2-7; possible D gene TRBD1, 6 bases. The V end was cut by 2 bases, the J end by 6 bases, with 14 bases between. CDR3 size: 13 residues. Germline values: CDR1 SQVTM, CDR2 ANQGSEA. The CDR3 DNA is TGCAGCGTTGAAACAGGGAGATCACCCGAGCAGTACTTC. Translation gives CSVETGRSPEQYF.

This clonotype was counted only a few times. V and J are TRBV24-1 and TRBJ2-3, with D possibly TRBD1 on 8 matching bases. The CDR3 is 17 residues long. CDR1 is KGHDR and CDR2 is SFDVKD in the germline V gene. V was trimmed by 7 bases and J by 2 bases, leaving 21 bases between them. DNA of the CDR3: TGTGCCACCAGATTAACGAGCGGGACAGGAGACACAGATACGCAGTATTTT. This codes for CATRLTSGTGDTDTQYF.

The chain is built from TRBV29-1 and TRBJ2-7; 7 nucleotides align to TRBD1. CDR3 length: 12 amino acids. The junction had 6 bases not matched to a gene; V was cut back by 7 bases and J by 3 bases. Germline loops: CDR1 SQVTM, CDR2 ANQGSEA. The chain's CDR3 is CSGRQGIYEQYF. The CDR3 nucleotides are TGCAGCGGACGACAGGGAATCTACGAGCAGTACTTC.

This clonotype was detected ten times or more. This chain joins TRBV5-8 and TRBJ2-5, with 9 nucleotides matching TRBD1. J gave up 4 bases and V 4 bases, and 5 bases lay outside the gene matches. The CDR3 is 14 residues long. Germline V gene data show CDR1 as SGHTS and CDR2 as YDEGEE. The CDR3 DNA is TGTGCCAGCAGCGCCCCGGGACAGGGAGAGACCCAGTACTTC. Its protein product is CASSAPGQGETQYF.

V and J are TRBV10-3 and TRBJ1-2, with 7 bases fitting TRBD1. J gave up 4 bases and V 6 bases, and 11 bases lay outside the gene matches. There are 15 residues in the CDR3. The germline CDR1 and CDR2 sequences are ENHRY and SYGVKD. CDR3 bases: TGTGCCATCAGCCGCGGACACAGGGGAAGCTATGGCTACACCTTC. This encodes CAISRGHRGSYGYTF.

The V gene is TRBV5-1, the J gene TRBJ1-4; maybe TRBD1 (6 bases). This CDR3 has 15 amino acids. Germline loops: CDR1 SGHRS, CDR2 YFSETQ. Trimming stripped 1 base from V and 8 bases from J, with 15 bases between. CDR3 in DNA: TGCGCCAGCAGCTTGAGTTCGGGGGGGCGGGAAAAACTGTTTTTT. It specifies CASSLSSGGREKLFF.

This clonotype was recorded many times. In DNA form, the CDR3 reads TGTGCCAGCAGCTTAGGGACAGCGAACAATCAGCCCCAGCATTTT. This gives the protein CASSLGTANNQPQHF. The chain joins TRBV7-9 to TRBJ1-5; perhaps TRBD1 as D (6 bases). The V end lost 1 base, the J end lost 3 bases, and 10 bases lay between the germline ends. CDR1 SEHNR and CDR2 FQNEAQ come from the germline V gene (reference sequence). The CDR3 runs to 15 residues.

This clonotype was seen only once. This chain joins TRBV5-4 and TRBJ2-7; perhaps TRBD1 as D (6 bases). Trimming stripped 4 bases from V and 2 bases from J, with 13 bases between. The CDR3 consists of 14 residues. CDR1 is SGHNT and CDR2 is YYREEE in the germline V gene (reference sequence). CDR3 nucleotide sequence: TGTGCCAGCAGCCTGGACAGACCGCCCTACGAGCAGTACTTC. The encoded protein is CASSLDRPPYEQYF.

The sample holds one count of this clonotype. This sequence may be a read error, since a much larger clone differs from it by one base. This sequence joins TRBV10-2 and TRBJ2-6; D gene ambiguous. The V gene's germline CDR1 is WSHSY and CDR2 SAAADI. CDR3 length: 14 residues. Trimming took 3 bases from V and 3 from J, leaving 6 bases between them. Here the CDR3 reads CASSDGLGANVLTF. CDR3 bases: TGCGCCAGCAGTGACGGGCTTGGGGCCAACGTCCTGACTTTC.

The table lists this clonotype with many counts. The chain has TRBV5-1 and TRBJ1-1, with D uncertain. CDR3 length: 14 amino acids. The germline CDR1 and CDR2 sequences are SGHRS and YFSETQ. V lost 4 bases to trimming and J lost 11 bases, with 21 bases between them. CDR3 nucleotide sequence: TGCGCCAGCAGCAACCAAGCGGGCGCGGGTAAGGCTTTCTTT. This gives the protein CASSNQAGAGKAFF.

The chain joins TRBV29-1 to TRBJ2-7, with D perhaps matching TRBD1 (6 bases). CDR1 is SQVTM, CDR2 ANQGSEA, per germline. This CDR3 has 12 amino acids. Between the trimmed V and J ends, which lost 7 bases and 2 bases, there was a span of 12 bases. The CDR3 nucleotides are TGCAGCGGTGGGGGCGCGACCTACGAGCAGTACTTC. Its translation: CSGGGATYEQYF.

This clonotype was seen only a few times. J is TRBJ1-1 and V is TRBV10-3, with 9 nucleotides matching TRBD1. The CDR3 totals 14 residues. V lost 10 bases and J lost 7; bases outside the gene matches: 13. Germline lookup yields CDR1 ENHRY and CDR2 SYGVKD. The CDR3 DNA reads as TGTGCCAGCGACAAGACAGGGGGTAAATTTGAAGCTTTCTTT. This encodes CASDKTGGKFEAFF.

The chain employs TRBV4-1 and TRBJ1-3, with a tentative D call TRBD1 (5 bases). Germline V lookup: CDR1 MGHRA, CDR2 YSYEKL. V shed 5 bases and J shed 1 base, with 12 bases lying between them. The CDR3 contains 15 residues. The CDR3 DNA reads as TGCGCCAGCAGCAGGGGAACAATTTCTGGAAACACCATATATTTT. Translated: CASSRGTISGNTIYF.

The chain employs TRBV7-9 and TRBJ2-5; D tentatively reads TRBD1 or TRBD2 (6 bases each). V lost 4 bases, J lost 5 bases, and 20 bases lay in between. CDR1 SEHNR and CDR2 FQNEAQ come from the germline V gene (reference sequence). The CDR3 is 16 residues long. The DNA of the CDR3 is TGTGCCAGCAGCTCGAGGGGGGCGGGGATTGGGGAGACCCAGTACTTC. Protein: CASSSRGAGIGETQYF. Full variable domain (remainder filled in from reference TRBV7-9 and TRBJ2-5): DTGVSQNPRHKITKRGQNVTFRCDPISEHNRLYWYRQTLGQGPEFLTYFQNEAQLEKSRLLSDRFSAERPKGSFSTLEIQRTEQGDSAMYLCASSSRGAGIGETQYFGPGTRLLVL.

As DNA, the CDR3 is TGTGCCACCAGTGAGGGGCAGGGCCGGGAGACCCAGTACTTC. It encodes CATSEGQGRETQYF. The chain carries TRBV24-1 and TRBJ2-5; tentatively, D is TRBD1 (5 bases). Germline loops: CDR1 KGHDR, CDR2 SFDVKD. CDR3 size: 14 residues. Trimming stripped 4 bases from V and 5 bases from J, with 13 bases between.

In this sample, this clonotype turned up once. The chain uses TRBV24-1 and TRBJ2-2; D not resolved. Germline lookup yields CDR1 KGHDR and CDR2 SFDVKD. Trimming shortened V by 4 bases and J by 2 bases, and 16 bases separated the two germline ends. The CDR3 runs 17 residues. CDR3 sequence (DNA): TGTGCCACCAGTGACGGCAGAAATGGCGGAAACACCGGGGAGCTGTTTTTT. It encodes CATSDGRNGGNTGELFF.

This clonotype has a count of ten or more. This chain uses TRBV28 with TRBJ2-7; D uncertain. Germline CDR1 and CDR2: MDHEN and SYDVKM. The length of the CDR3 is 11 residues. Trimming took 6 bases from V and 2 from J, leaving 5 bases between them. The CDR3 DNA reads TGTGCCAGCAGCCCCACCTACGAGCAGTACTTC. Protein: CASSPTYEQYF.

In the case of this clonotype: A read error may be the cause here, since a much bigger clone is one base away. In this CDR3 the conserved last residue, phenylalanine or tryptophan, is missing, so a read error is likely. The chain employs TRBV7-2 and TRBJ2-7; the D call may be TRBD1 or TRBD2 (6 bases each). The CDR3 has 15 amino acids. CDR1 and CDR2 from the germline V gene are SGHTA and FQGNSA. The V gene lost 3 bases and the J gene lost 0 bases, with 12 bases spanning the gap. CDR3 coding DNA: TGTGCCAGCAGCTTGCGGGACACCGTCTCCTACGAGCAGTACTAC. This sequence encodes CASSLRDTVSYEQYY.

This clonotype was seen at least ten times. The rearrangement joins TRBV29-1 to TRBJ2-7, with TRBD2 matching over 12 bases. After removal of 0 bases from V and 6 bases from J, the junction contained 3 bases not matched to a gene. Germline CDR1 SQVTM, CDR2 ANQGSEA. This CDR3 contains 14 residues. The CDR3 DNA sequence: TGCAGCGTTGAAGAACTAGCGGGAGGCCGCGAGCAGTACTTC. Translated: CSVEELAGGREQYF.